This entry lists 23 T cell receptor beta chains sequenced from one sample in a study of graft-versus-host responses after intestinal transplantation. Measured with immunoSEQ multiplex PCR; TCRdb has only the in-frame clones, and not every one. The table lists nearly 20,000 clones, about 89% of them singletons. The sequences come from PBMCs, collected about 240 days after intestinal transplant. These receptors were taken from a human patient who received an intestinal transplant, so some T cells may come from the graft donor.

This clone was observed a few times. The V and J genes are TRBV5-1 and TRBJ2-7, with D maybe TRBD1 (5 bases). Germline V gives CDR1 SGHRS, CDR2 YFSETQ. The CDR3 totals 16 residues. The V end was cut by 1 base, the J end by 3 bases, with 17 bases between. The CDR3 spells CASSLRRGPPFYEQYF. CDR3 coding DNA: TGCGCCAGCAGCTTGCGTAGGGGCCCTCCATTCTACGAGCAGTACTTC.

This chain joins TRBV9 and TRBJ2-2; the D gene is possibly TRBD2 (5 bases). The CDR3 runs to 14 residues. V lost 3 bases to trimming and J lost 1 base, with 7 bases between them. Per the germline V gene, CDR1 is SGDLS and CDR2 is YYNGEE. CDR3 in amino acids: CASSAGRNTGELFF. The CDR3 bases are TGTGCCAGCAGCGCGGGGAGGAACACCGGGGAGCTGTTTTTT.

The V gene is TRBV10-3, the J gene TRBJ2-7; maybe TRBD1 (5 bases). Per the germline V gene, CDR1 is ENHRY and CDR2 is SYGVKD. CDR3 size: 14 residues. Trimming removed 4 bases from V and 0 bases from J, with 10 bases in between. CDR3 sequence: CAISAGLSSYEQYF. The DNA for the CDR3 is TGTGCCATCAGTGCAGGGTTGAGCTCCTACGAGCAGTACTTC.

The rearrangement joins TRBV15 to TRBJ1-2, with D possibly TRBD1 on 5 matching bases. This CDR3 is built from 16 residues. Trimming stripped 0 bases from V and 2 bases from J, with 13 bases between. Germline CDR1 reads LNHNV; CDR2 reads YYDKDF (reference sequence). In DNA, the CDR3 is TGTGCCACCAGCAGAGATTCGGGGGTATTGAACTATGGCTACACCTTC. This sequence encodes CATSRDSGVLNYGYTF. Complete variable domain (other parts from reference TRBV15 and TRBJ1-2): DAMVIQNPRYQVTQFGKPVTLSCSQTLNHNVMYWYQQKSSQAPKLLFHYYDKDFNNEADTPDNFQSRRPNTSFCFLDIRSPGLGDTAMYLCATSRDSGVLNYGYTFGSGTRLTVV.

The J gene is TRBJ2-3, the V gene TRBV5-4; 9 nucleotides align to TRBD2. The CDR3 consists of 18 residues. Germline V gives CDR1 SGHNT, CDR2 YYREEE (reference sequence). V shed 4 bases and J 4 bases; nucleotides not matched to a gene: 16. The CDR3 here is CASSRPGTSMVVSDTQYF. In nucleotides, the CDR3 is TGTGCCAGCAGCCGTCCCGGGACTAGCATGGTGGTCTCAGATACGCAGTATTTT.

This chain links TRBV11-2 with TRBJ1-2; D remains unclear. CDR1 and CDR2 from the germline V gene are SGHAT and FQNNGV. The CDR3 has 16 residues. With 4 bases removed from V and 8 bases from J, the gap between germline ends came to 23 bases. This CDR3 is CASSYAPWQLRRGYTF. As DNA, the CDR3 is TGTGCCAGCAGCTACGCCCCGTGGCAGCTTCGAAGAGGCTACACCTTC.

The CDR3 DNA follows: TGTGCCAGCAGCGGAAGGGTGTTCGATTCACCCCTCCACTTT. It codes for CASSGRVFDSPLHF. The chain has TRBV7-8 and TRBJ1-6; D is undetermined. Trimming shortened V by 5 bases and J by 8 bases, and 13 bases separated the two germline ends. The CDR3 sequence is 14 residues long. CDR1 and CDR2 from the germline V gene are SGHVS and FQNEAQ.

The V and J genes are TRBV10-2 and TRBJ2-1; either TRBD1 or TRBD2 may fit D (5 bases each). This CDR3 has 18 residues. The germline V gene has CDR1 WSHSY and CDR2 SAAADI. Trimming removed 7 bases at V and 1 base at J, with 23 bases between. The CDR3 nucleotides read TGCGCCAGCATGAGGGTCATGTGGGAGAGGGGATCCTACAATGAGCAGTTCTTC. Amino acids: CASMRVMWERGSYNEQFF.

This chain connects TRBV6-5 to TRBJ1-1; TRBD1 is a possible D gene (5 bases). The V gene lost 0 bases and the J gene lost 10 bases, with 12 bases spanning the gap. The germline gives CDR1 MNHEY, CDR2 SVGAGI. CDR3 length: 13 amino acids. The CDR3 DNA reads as TGTGCCAGCAGTTACTCGAATTCGGGGGTAGCTTTCTTT. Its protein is CASSYSNSGVAFF.

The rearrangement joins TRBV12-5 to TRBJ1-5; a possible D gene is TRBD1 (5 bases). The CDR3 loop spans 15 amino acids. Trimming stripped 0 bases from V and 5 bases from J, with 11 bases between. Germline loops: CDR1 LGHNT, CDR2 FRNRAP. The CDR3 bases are TGTGCTAGTGGTTTGGTATGGGACGGGGATCAGCCCCAGCATTTT. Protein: CASGLVWDGDQPQHF.

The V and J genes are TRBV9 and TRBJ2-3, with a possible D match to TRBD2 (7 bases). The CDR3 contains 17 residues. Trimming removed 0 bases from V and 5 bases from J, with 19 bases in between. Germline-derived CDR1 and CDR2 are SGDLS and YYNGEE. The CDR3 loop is CASSVGGGGGRRDTQYF. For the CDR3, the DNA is TGTGCCAGCAGCGTAGGGGGCGGCGGGGGCCGAAGAGATACGCAGTATTTT.

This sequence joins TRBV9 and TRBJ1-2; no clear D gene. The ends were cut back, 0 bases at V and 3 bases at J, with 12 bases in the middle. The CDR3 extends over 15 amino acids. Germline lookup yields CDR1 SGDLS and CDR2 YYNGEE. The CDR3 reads CASSVASFPDYGYTF. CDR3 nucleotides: TGTGCCAGCAGCGTAGCTTCCTTCCCCGACTATGGCTACACCTTC.

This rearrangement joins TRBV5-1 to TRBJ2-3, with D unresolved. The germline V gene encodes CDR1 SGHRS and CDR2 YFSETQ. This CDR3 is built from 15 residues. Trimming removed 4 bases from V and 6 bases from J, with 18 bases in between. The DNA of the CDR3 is TGCGCCAGCAGCCCGGACCCGGTTTATTGGGATACGCAGTATTTT. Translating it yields CASSPDPVYWDTQYF. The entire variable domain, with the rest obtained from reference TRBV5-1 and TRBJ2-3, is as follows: KAGVTQTPRYLIKTRGQQVTLSCSPISGHRSVSWYQQTPGQGLQFLFEYFSETQRNKGNFPGRFSGRQFSNSRSEMNVSTLELGDSALYLCASSPDPVYWDTQYFGPGTRLTVL.

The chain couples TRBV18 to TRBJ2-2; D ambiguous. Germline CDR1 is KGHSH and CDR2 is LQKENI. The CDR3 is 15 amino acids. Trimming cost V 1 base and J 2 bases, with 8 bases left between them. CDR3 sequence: CASSPQGRNTGELFF. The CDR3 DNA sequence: TGTGCCAGCTCACCACAAGGTCGCAACACCGGGGAGCTGTTTTTT.

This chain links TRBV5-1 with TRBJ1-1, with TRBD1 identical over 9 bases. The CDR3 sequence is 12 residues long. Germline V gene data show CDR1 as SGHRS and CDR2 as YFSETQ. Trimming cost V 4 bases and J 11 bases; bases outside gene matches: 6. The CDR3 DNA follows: TGCGCCAGCAGCATTTCACAGGGGGCGGCTTTCTTT. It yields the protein CASSISQGAAFF.

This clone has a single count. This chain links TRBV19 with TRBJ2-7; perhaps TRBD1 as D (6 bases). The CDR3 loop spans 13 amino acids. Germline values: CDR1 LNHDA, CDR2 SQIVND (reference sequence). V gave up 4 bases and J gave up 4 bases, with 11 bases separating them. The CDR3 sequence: CASSTGTPYEQYF. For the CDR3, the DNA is TGTGCCAGTAGTACCGGGACACCTTACGAGCAGTACTTC.

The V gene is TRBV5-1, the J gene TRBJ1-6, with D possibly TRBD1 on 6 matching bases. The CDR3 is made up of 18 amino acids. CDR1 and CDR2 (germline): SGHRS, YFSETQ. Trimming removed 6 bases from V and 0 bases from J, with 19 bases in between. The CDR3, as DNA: TGCGCCAGCAAACAGGGAGAATTCCCCAGCTCCTATAATTCACCCCTCCACTTT. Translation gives CASKQGEFPSSYNSPLHF.

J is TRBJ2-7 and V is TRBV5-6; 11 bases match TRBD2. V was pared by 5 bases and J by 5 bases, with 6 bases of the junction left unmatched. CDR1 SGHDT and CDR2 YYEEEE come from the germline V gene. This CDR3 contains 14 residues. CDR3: CASSDSGGVNEQYF. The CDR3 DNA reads TGTGCCAGCAGTGATAGCGGGGGGGTGAACGAGCAGTACTTC.

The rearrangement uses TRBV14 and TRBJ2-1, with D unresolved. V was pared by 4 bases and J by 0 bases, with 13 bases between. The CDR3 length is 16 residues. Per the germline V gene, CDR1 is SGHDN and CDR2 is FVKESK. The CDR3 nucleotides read TGTGCCAGCAGCCGATTCTGGGGAAGCTCCTACAATGAGCAGTTCTTC. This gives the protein CASSRFWGSSYNEQFF.

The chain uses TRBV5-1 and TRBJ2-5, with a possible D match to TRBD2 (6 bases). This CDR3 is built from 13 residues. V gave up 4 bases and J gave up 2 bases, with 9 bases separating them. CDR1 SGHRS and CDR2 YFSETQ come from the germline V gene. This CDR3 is CASSPGGQETQYF. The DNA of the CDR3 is TGCGCCAGCAGCCCCGGGGGTCAAGAGACCCAGTACTTC.

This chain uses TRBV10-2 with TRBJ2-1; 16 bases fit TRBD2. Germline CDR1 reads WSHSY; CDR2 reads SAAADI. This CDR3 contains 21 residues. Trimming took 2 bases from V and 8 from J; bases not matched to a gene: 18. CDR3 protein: CASSETPGLAGGRLDSDEQFF. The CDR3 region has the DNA TGCGCCAGCAGTGAGACTCCGGGACTAGCGGGGGGGCGATTGGATTCCGATGAGCAGTTCTTC.

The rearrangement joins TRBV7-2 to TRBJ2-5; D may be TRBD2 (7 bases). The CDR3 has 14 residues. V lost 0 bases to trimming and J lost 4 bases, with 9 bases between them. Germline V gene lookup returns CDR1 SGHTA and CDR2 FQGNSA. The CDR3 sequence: CASSLAGGPETQYF. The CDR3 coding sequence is TGTGCCAGCAGCTTAGCGGGGGGGCCAGAGACCCAGTACTTC.

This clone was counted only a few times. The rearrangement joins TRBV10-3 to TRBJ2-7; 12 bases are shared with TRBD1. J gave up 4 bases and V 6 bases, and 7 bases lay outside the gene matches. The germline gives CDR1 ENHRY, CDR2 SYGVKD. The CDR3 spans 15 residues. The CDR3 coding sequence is TGTGCCATCAGACCCGGGACAGGGGGCGCATACGAGCAGTACTTC. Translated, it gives CAIRPGTGGAYEQYF.